This note documents a single T cell receptor beta chain sequence. Antigen unknown. The CDR3 runs 11 residues. The V end lost 3 bases, the J end lost 7 bases, and 6 bases lay between the germline ends. Germline CDR1 is ENHRY and CDR2 is SYGVKD. The data stem from a study of monozygotic twins with cystic fibrosis. About the research overall: Libraries were built from around 2.8 micrograms of fragmented DNA using approximately 15 PCR cycles. Study outcomes and limitations: Median Simpson clonality of 0.0095 suggested naive T cells predominated. In 13 of 16 pairs, V gene usage was closest to the co-twin's. In this small cohort, shared CDR3 numbers showed no association with age, concordance or disease severity.

TCRdb's table, derived via immunoSEQ multiplex PCR, lists solely in-frame clones and lacks some. Altogether nearly 25,000 clones are present, approximately 89% being singletons, with the ten largest covering roughly 0.28%. What was sequenced was blood. The receptor comes from a girl between 2 and 10 years old with cystic fibrosis. The chain links TRBV10-3 to TRBJ1-1, with unresolved D. CDR3 sequence reads: CAISDNGEAFF. CDR3 nucleotides: TGTGCCATCAGTGATAACGGTGAAGCTTTCTTT.